This TCR beta chain derives from a study of cytomegalovirus exposure and HLA in healthy donors. Both 60 Vbeta primers and 13 Jbeta primers went into the PCR. The protocol was immunoSEQ multiplex PCR, while the TCRdb copy is restricted to in-frame clones and leaves out a portion. The sample has 150,000 or so clones, over 65% seen once. With respect to this clone: Its antigen is unknown.

General observations from the study: Association of 16,951 TCR beta sequences with HLA alleles was found at 0.05 false discovery rate in a later analysis.

CDR3 length: 14 residues. Per germline, CDR1 SGHTA and CDR2 FQGNSA. The chain uses TRBV7-2 and TRBJ2-5; possibly TRBD2 for D (6 bases). The assigned J gene may be wrong: the sequence end matches TRBJ2-7 better. Sequencing was carried out using PBMCs. The TCR originated in a man between 35 and 55 years old in good health and CMV-seropositive. DNA for the CDR3: TGTGCCAGCAGCCCCCATAGCGGCAGCTACGAGCAGTACTTC. Translation: CASSPHSGSYEQYF.